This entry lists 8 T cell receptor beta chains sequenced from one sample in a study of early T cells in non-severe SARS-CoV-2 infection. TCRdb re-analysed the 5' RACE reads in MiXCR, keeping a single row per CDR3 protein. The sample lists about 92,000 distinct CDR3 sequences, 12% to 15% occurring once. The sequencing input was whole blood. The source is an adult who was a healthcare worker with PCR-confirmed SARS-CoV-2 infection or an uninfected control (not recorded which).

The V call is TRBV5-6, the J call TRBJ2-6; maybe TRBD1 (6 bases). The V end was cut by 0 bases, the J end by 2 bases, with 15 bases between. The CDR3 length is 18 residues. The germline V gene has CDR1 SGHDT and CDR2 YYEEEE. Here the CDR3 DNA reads TGTGCCAGCAGCTTGGCTGTTGGGGCAGGGGCTGGGGCCAACGTCCTGACTTTC. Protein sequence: CASSLAVGAGAGANVLTF.

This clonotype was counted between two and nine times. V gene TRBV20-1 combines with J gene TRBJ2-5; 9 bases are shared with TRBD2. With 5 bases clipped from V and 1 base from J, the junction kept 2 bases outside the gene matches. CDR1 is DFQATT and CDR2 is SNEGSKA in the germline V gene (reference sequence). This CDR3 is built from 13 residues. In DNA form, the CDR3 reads TGCAGTGCTCTACTAGCGGGCCAAGAGACCCAGTACTTC. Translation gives CSALLAGQETQYF.

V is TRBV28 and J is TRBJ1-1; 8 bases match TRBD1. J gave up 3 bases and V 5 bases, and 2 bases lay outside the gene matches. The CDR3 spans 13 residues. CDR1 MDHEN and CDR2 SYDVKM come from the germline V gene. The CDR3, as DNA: TGTGCCAGCAGTGACAGGGGTTACACTGAAGCTTTCTTT. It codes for CASSDRGYTEAFF. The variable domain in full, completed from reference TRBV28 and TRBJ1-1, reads DVKVTQSSRYLVKRTGEKVFLECVQDMDHENMFWYRQDPGLGLRLIYFSYDVKMKEKGDIPEGYSVSREKKERFSLILESASTNQTSMYLCASSDRGYTEAFFGQGTRLTVV.

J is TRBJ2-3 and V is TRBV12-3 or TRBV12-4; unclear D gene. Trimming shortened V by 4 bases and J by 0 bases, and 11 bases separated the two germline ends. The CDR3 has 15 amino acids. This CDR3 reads CASSSQDTSTDTQYF. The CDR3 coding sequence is TGTGCCAGCAGTTCCCAGGATACTAGCACAGATACGCAGTATTTT.

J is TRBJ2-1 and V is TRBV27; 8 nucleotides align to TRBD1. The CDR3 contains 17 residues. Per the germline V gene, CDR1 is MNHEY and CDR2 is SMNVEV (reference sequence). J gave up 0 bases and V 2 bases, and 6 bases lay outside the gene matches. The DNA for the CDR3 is TGTGCCAGCAGTTTACTCGGGACAGGCAGCTCCTACAATGAGCAGTTCTTC. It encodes CASSLLGTGSSYNEQFF.

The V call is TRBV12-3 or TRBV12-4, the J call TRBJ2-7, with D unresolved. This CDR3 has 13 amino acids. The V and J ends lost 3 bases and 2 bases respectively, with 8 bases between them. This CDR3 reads CASSFASTYEQYF. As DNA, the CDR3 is TGTGCCAGCAGTTTTGCCAGTACCTACGAGCAGTACTTC.

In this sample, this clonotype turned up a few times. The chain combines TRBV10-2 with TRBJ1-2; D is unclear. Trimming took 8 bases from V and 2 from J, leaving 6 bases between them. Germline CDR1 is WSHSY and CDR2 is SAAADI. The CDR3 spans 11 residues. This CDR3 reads CASGSNYGYTF. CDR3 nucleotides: TGCGCCAGCGGGTCCAACTATGGCTACACCTTC.

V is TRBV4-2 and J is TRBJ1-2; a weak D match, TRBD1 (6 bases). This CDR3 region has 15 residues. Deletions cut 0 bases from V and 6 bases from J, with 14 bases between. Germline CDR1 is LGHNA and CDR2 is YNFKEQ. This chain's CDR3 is CASSQDRGIADGYTF. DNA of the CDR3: TGTGCCAGCAGCCAAGACAGGGGAATAGCGGATGGCTACACCTTC.